The rows below give T cell receptor beta chains drawn from one sample of a study of cytomegalovirus exposure and HLA in healthy donors. The assay was immunoSEQ multiplex PCR, and TCRdb's table has in-frame clones only and misses some. Here the sample spans around 120,000 clones, 15% being singletons. Sequenced sample: PBMCs. Every receptor here comes from a woman under 30 in good health and CMV-seronegative. CDR3s include the opening cysteine and the closing phenylalanine or tryptophan. D genes are given only for firm matches. Where a row states a size, it is once, few, many or the class of an expanded clone; other rows omit it.

j_gene | d_gene | abundance | v_gene | CDR3aa | CDR3nt
TRBJ1-4 | TRBD1 | few | TRBV5-1 | CASSPDRGLEKLFF | TGCGCCAGCAGCCCGGACAGGGGCCTCGAAAAACTGTTTTTT
TRBJ1-4 | . | . | TRBV7-9 | CASSGEIANEKLFF | TGTGCCAGCAGCGGGGAGATAGCTAATGAAAAACTGTTTTTT
TRBJ2-4 | . | few | TRBV7-9 | CASSLDGIQYF | TGTGCCAGCAGCTTAGACGGCATTCAGTACTTC
TRBJ2-7 | TRBD1 | few | TRBV29-1 | CSVEGTGAYGQYF | TGCAGCGTTGAGGGGACAGGGGCCTACGGGCAGTACTTC
TRBJ1-1 | . | few | TRBV5-4 | CASSSQGTYTEAFF | TGTGCCAGCAGCTCTCAGGGGACGTACACTGAAGCTTTCTTT
TRBJ2-4 | . | few | TRBV19 | CASSIGAGNIQYF | TGTGCCAGTAGTATAGGGGCAGGGAACATTCAGTACTTC
TRBJ1-5 | . | . | TRBV21-1 | CASSIVTGAGNQPQHF | TGTGCCAGCAGCATAGTAACAGGGGCTGGCAATCAGCCCCAGCATTTT
TRBJ2-2 | TRBD2 | few | TRBV7-3 | CASSLTLAGDPNTGELFF | TGTGCCAGCAGCTTAACTCTAGCGGGGGACCCGAACACCGGGGAGCTGTTTTTT
TRBJ2-1 | TRBD2 | . | TRBV29-1 | CSVQTSGFVHEQFF | TGCAGCGTGCAGACTAGCGGGTTTGTCCATGAGCAGTTCTTC
TRBJ2-3 | . | once | TRBV27 | CASSLPGGSTDTQYF | TGTGCCAGCAGTTTACCGGGTGGGAGCACAGATACGCAGTATTTT
TRBJ2-5 | . | . | TRBV5-4 | CASSRDRTSQETQYF | TGTGCCAGCAGCCGCGACAGAACATCCCAAGAGACCCAGTACTTC
TRBJ2-7 | . | few | TRBV6-1 | CASSPSYSSYEQYF | TGTGCCAGCAGTCCCTCCTACAGCTCCTACGAGCAGTACTTC
TRBJ2-7 | . | few | TRBV7-8 | CASSLEGLYEQYF | TGTGCCAGCAGCTTAGAGGGACTCTACGAGCAGTACTTC
TRBJ2-7 | TRBD2 | few | TRBV6-1 | CASSEPSGRRYEQYF | TGTGCCAGCAGTGAACCAAGCGGGAGAAGGTACGAGCAGTACTTC
TRBJ2-2 | . | few | TRBV7-6 | CASSLVSRATGQGTGELFF | TGTGCCAGCAGCTTAGTGAGTCGGGCCACCGGCCAGGGCACCGGAGAGCTGTTTTTT
TRBJ1-4 | TRBD1 | . | TRBV4-3 | CASSRDRGEKLFF | TGCGCCAGCAGCCGGGACAGGGGTGAAAAACTGTTTTTT
TRBJ1-1 | TRBD1 | . | TRBV28 | CASRGQRPKRAFF | TGTGCCAGCAGGGGACAGCGCCCCAAGCGGGCTTTCTTT
TRBJ2-2 | . | . | TRBV7-7 | CASSLGVGDTGELFF | TGTGCCAGCAGCTTAGGCGTCGGGGACACCGGGGAGCTGTTTTTT
TRBJ1-1 | TRBD1 | . | TRBV5-4 | CASSHPTGTAFF | TGTGCCAGCAGCCACCCGACAGGGACGGCTTTCTTT
TRBJ1-2 | TRBD1 | few | TRBV4-3 | CASSQDAGGNYGYTF | TGCGCCAGCAGCCAAGACGCAGGGGGCAACTATGGCTACACCTTC
TRBJ2-7 | TRBD2 | . | TRBV5-1 | CASSLGKGTTGSYEQYF | TGCGCCAGCAGCTTGGGGAAAGGGACTACGGGGTCCTACGAGCAGTACTTC
TRBJ2-1 | . | . | TRBV30 | CAWAGGRSSYNEQFF | TGTGCCTGGGCCGGAGGCAGGAGCTCCTACAATGAGCAGTTCTTC
TRBJ1-2 | TRBD1 | few | TRBV9 | CASSSYGQGIPYGYTF | TGTGCCAGCAGCTCCTATGGACAGGGAATTCCCTATGGCTACACCTTC
TRBJ2-5 | TRBD2 | few | TRBV5-6 | CASSLPSGSSQETQYF | TGTGCCAGCAGCTTGCCTAGCGGGAGTAGCCAAGAGACCCAGTACTTC
TRBJ2-1 | . | few | TRBV5-6 | CASSLRQGDGQFF | TGTGCCAGCAGCTTGAGGCAGGGTGATGGGCAGTTCTTC
TRBJ2-7 | TRBD1 | few | TRBV5-1 | CASSEDRERYEQYF | TGCGCCAGCAGCGAGGACAGGGAACGCTACGAGCAGTACTTC
TRBJ2-5 | TRBD1 | . | TRBV7-8 | CASTTDREMETQYF | TGTGCCAGCACCACTGACAGGGAGATGGAGACCCAGTACTTC
TRBJ2-3 | TRBD2 | . | TRBV7-6 | CASSLRAGVGDTQYF | TGTGCCAGCAGCTTACGAGCGGGAGTAGGAGATACGCAGTATTTT
TRBJ2-2 | TRBD2 | . | TRBV9 | CASSKSGSRAGELFF | TGTGCCAGCAGCAAAAGCGGGAGTAGGGCCGGGGAGCTGTTTTTT
TRBJ1-4 | . | few | TRBV4-2 | CASSQNTGTNEKLFF | TGTGCCAGCAGCCAAAATACAGGGACTAATGAAAAACTGTTTTTT
TRBJ1-4 | TRBD1 | . | TRBV2 | CASSPRGTGNEKLFF | TGTGCCAGCAGCCCCAGAGGGACAGGGAATGAAAAACTGTTTTTT